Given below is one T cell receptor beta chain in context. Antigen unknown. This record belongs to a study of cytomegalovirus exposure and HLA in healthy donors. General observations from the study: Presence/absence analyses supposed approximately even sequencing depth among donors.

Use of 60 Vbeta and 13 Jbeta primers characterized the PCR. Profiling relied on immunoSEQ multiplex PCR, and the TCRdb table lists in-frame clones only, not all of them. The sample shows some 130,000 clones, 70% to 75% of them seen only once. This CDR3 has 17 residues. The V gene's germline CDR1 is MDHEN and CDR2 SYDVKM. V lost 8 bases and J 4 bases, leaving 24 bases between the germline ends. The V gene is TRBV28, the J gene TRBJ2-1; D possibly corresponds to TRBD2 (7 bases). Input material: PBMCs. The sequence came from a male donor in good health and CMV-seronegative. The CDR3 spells CASLRGGGTKKYNEQFF. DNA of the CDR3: TGTGCCAGCTTAAGAGGGGGGGGGACTAAGAAATACAATGAGCAGTTCTTC.